The 26 T cell receptor beta chains listed next were all sequenced from one sample in a study of spatial heterogeneity in lung cancer. TCRdb processed the 5' RACE reads anew with MiXCR; each CDR3 protein has one entry. Of roughly 75,000 distinct CDR3 sequences in the sample, roughly 14% were seen once. Time point of the sample: sample taken at primary tumor resection. Extraction of whole RNA from tumor, nontumor lung or frozen PBMC preceded unsorted sequencing. The specimen was PBMCs, collected at surgery. The origin of the receptors is a male donor with early-stage non-small cell lung cancer.

The sample holds a few counts of this clonotype. CDR3 protein: CASSYSLEGVEAFF. CDR3 coding DNA: TGTGCCAGCAGTTACTCGTTGGAGGGAGTTGAAGCTTTCTTT. The V gene is TRBV6-5, the J gene TRBJ1-1, with D uncertain. Germline V CDR1 and CDR2: MNHEY, SVGAGI. The CDR3 has 14 residues. V lost 0 bases, J lost 7 bases, and 12 bases lay in between.

This chain uses TRBV20-1 with TRBJ1-5; 9 bases match TRBD1. The V gene end was trimmed by 2 bases and the J gene end by 4 bases; junction bases not matched to a gene: 3. CDR3 length: 14 amino acids. Germline V gene lookup returns CDR1 DFQATT and CDR2 SNEGSKA (reference sequence). The CDR3 is CSARTGQGNQPQHF. The CDR3, as DNA: TGCAGTGCTAGAACGGGACAGGGAAATCAGCCCCAGCATTTT.

This clonotype was counted ten times or more. The chain uses TRBV7-9 and TRBJ2-1, with TRBD1 matching 7 bases. Trimming took 4 bases from V and 15 from J; bases not matched to a gene: 6. CDR3 length: 11 residues. CDR1 is SEHNR and CDR2 is FQNEAQ in the germline V gene (reference sequence). This CDR3 is CASSSRQGMFF. The DNA of the CDR3 is TGTGCCAGCAGCTCCCGACAGGGTATGTTCTTC.

This clonotype turned up a few times. The chain recombines TRBV24-1 with TRBJ1-3; D not resolved. Trimming cost V 5 bases and J 3 bases, with 4 bases left between them. This CDR3 has 12 residues. CDR1 is KGHDR and CDR2 is SFDVKD in the germline V gene. The CDR3 DNA sequence: TGTGCCACCAGTGCGAATGGAAACACCATATATTTT. Its protein product is CATSANGNTIYF.

This clonotype was picked up a small number of times. V is TRBV5-1 and J is TRBJ2-5, with 11 bases fitting TRBD2. Looked up from germline, CDR1 is SGHRS and CDR2 is YFSETQ. The CDR3 covers 16 residues. The V segment lost 3 bases and the J segment 4 bases; nucleotides outside the gene matches: 8. The CDR3 loop reads CASSWMPGTSGETQYF. The CDR3 DNA follows: TGCGCCAGCAGCTGGATGCCCGGGACTAGCGGAGAGACCCAGTACTTC.

The gene calls are TRBV29-1 and TRBJ2-1, with TRBD1 matching over 9 bases. CDR1 and CDR2 from the germline V gene are SQVTM and ANQGSEA. The junction had 7 bases not matched to a gene; V was cut back by 7 bases and J by 3 bases. The CDR3 totals 14 residues. CDR3 nucleotides: TGCAGCGCAGGACAGGGGAGGCGCTACAATGAGCAGTTCTTC. Amino acids: CSAGQGRRYNEQFF.

This clonotype has a handful of counts. This chain connects TRBV27 to TRBJ1-2, with no clear D. The germline CDR1 and CDR2 sequences are MNHEY and SMNVEV (reference sequence). V shed 3 bases and J shed 0 bases, with 8 bases lying between them. The CDR3 length is 14 residues. This chain's CDR3 is CASSLEGPNYGYTF. DNA of the CDR3: TGTGCCAGCAGTTTGGAGGGTCCTAACTATGGCTACACCTTC.

This sequence joins TRBV30 and TRBJ1-1; TRBD1 matches 7 bases. Trimming took 2 bases from V and 7 from J; bases not matched to a gene: 13. Germline V gene sequence: CDR1 GTSNPN, CDR2 SVGIG (reference sequence). The CDR3 totals 15 residues. The CDR3 loop reads CAWSTGDLKILEAFF. The DNA of the CDR3 is TGTGCCTGGAGTACAGGGGACTTGAAGATTCTTGAAGCTTTCTTT.

In its sample, this clonotype was seen many times. The rearrangement links TRBV6-5 to TRBJ2-3; 7 nucleotides line up with TRBD1. V lost 5 bases, J lost 2 bases, and 4 bases stayed unmatched. Germline loops: CDR1 MNHEY, CDR2 SVGAGI. CDR3 length: 14 amino acids. The CDR3 loop is CASSLTGDTDTQYF. CDR3 bases: TGTGCCAGCAGTCTAACAGGGGACACAGATACGCAGTATTTT.

The chain has TRBV7-9 and TRBJ2-7; 8 bases are shared with TRBD2. Per the germline V gene, CDR1 is SEHNR and CDR2 is FQNEAQ (reference sequence). The CDR3 has 15 amino acids. Unmatched junction bases numbered 16, after V lost 5 bases and J lost 10 bases. DNA of the CDR3: TGTGCCAGCAGCCACTTTGGGACTAGTCTCTCCGAACAGTACTTC. It specifies CASSHFGTSLSEQYF.

This clonotype was counted only a few times. The rearrangement uses TRBV6-2 or TRBV6-3 and TRBJ2-7, with 9 bases that match TRBD1. The CDR3 runs 14 residues. Per germline, CDR1 MNHEY and CDR2 SVGEGT. J lost 5 bases, V lost 6 bases, and 8 bases had no gene match. The CDR3 sequence is CASSLRDRAHEQYF. In DNA, the CDR3 is TGTGCCAGCAGCCTACGGGACAGGGCCCACGAGCAGTACTTC.

This clonotype was seen repeatedly, ten times or more. The V call is TRBV7-6, the J call TRBJ2-7, with 11 bases fitting TRBD1. After removal of 4 bases from V and 3 bases from J, the junction contained 2 bases not matched to a gene. The germline V gene has CDR1 SGHVS and CDR2 FNYEAQ. CDR3 size: 14 residues. This CDR3 reads CASSSGTGGYEQYF. CDR3 bases: TGTGCCAGCAGCTCCGGGACAGGGGGCTACGAGCAGTACTTC.

The chain has TRBV19 and TRBJ2-7; 7 bases are a match to TRBD2. V shed 1 base and J 7 bases; nucleotides not matched to a gene: 7. The CDR3 is made up of 14 amino acids. CDR1 and CDR2 (germline): LNHDA, SQIVND (reference sequence). For the CDR3, the DNA is TGTGCCAGTAGTATAGCGGGAGGCCCTTTTGAGCAGTACTTC. This translates into CASSIAGGPFEQYF.

The chain combines TRBV30 with TRBJ1-1; no clear D gene. This CDR3 region has 13 residues. CDR1 is GTSNPN, CDR2 SVGIG, per germline (reference sequence). V dropped 4 bases and J dropped 3 bases, with 12 bases sitting between them. The CDR3 nucleotides read TGTGCCTGGACAAAATTATGGGACACTGAAGCTTTCTTT. Translating it yields CAWTKLWDTEAFF.

V gene TRBV7-2 combines with J gene TRBJ2-7, with D possibly matching TRBD1 (5 bases). Trimming left V 3 bases short and J 4 bases short, with 10 bases between. The V gene's germline CDR1 is SGHTA and CDR2 FQGNSA. The CDR3 extends over 13 amino acids. The CDR3 is CASSFAGKYEQYF. CDR3 nucleotide sequence: TGTGCCAGCAGCTTCGCAGGGAAATACGAGCAGTACTTC.

This clonotype was seen a handful of times. This chain links TRBV3-1 with TRBJ1-1; D call uncertain. V dropped 0 bases and J dropped 0 bases, with 5 bases sitting between them. The V gene's germline CDR1 is LGHDT and CDR2 YNNKEL (reference sequence). The CDR3 is made up of 14 amino acids. The CDR3 sequence is CASSQDWMNTEAFF. DNA for the CDR3: TGTGCCAGCAGCCAAGATTGGATGAACACTGAAGCTTTCTTT.

This rearrangement joins TRBV4-2 to TRBJ2-1, with D unclear. CDR3 length: 15 residues. V lost 0 bases and J lost 4, with 10 bases in between. Germline-derived CDR1 and CDR2 are LGHNA and YNFKEQ. The DNA of the CDR3 is TGTGCCAGCAGCCAAGAAGTCCTAGTTTACAATGAGCAGTTCTTC. Its protein product is CASSQEVLVYNEQFF.

The rearrangement joins TRBV6-6 to TRBJ1-5, with D uncertain. The germline V and J ends were trimmed by 10 bases and 1 base, with 14 bases remaining between them. Germline lookup yields CDR1 MNHNY and CDR2 SVGAGI (reference sequence). The CDR3 is 14 residues long. The CDR3 sequence is CATTQSFSNQPQHF. As DNA, the CDR3 is TGTGCCACTACACAGTCTTTCAGCAATCAGCCCCAGCATTTT.

The sample holds a few counts of this clonotype. The chain is built from TRBV29-1 and TRBJ2-7; 10 bases are a match to TRBD2. This CDR3 contains 14 residues. From germline, CDR1 is SQVTM and CDR2 ANQGSEA. Losses at the gene ends were 0 bases for V and 5 bases for J; bases not matched to a gene: 4. CDR3 bases: TGCAGCGTTGAAGATGCTAGCGGGAGCAACGAGCAGTACTTC. This encodes CSVEDASGSNEQYF.

This clonotype was seen a handful of times. This chain links TRBV7-2 with TRBJ2-6, with a possible D match to TRBD1 (5 bases). Trimming removed 3 bases from V and 0 bases from J, with 12 bases in between. Germline CDR1 and CDR2: SGHTA and FQGNSA. CDR3 length: 17 amino acids. In nucleotides, the CDR3 is TGTGCCAGCAGCTTGCAGGGTACGAACTCTGGGGCCAACGTCCTGACTTTC. The encoded protein is CASSLQGTNSGANVLTF.

This clonotype appeared a few times. V and J are TRBV7-2 and TRBJ2-2; D not resolved. Germline V CDR1 and CDR2: SGHTA, FQGNSA. The CDR3 is 13 residues long. Trimming took off 2 bases at V and 7 bases at J, with 8 bases between the two ends. The CDR3 DNA reads as TGTGCCAGCAGCTTATGGTCGGACGGGGAGCTGTTTTTT. Its protein is CASSLWSDGELFF.

This chain links TRBV6-1 with TRBJ2-2; tentative D call: TRBD2 (5 bases). This CDR3 spans 14 amino acids. Germline CDR1 MNHNS, CDR2 SASEGT. V dropped 2 bases and J dropped 4 bases, with 8 bases sitting between them. The CDR3 nucleotides read TGTGCCAGCAGTGAACAGCGGATCACCGGGGAGCTGTTTTTT. It translates to CASSEQRITGELFF.

The chain carries TRBV9 and TRBJ1-3, with 7 bases lining up with TRBD1. V shed 4 bases and J 9 bases; nucleotides not matched to a gene: 10. The germline V gene encodes CDR1 SGDLS and CDR2 YYNGEE. This CDR3 is built from 14 residues. The CDR3 sequence is CASSPGGASGTIYF. The CDR3 bases are TGTGCCAGCAGCCCAGGGGGGGCCTCGGGCACCATATATTTT.

This chain uses TRBV3-1 with TRBJ2-3; weak D call: TRBD1 (5 bases). The CDR3 has 15 residues. With 4 bases removed from V and 2 bases from J, the gap between germline ends came to 13 bases. CDR1 is LGHDT, CDR2 YNNKEL, per germline (reference sequence). The CDR3 sequence is CASSRWTSDTDTQYF. The CDR3, as DNA: TGTGCCAGCAGCCGGTGGACATCGGACACAGATACGCAGTATTTT.

The rearrangement joins TRBV27 to TRBJ2-7, with D uncertain. V dropped 5 bases and J dropped 0 bases, with 14 bases sitting between them. Per germline, CDR1 MNHEY and CDR2 SMNVEV (reference sequence). CDR3 size: 15 residues. The CDR3 loop reads CASSPNPSSSYEQYF. CDR3 in DNA: TGTGCCAGCAGTCCCAACCCCAGTAGCTCCTACGAGCAGTACTTC.

The J gene is TRBJ2-2, the V gene TRBV2; D is undetermined. The CDR3 has 13 amino acids. V lost 10 bases and J lost 2, with 11 bases in between. Per germline, CDR1 SNHLY and CDR2 FYNNEI. CDR3: CATRNSNTGELFF. CDR3 nucleotides: TGTGCCACCCGGAACAGTAACACCGGGGAGCTGTTTTTT.